One and the same sample provided the 13 T cell receptor beta chains below, sequenced in a study of cytomegalovirus exposure and HLA in healthy donors. PCR used 60 Vbeta primers and 13 Jbeta primers. The assay was immunoSEQ multiplex PCR, and TCRdb's table has in-frame clones only and misses some. The repertoire includes nearly 200,000 clones, around 79% of them detected once, and approximately 0.39% sits in the top ten. Sequenced: PBMCs. The source is a male donor in good health and CMV-seropositive.

The chain carries TRBV11-3 and TRBJ2-7; D may be TRBD2 (6 bases). V dropped 3 bases and J dropped 6 bases, with 9 bases sitting between them. This CDR3 has 12 residues. Germline lookup yields CDR1 SGHNT and CDR2 YENEEA. The chain's CDR3 is CASSFLGGEQYF. The CDR3 bases are TGTGCCAGCAGCTTCCTCGGGGGCGAGCAGTACTTC.

This clone was observed a few times. The chain has TRBV5-4 and TRBJ1-6, with 7 positions matching TRBD1. The CDR3 has 15 residues. The V gene end was trimmed by 5 bases and the J gene end by 6 bases; junction bases not matched to a gene: 8. From germline, CDR1 is SGHNT and CDR2 YYREEE (reference sequence). The chain's CDR3 is CASRPFDRANSPLHF. The CDR3 nucleotides are TGTGCCAGCAGGCCGTTTGACAGGGCTAATTCACCCCTCCACTTT.

This clone was seen a handful of times. This chain joins TRBV15 and TRBJ2-2, with a weak D call TRBD1 (5 bases). The V gene lost 1 base and the J gene lost 6 bases, with 15 bases spanning the gap. This CDR3 is 16 amino acids long. CDR1 is LNHNV, CDR2 YYDKDF, per germline (reference sequence). CDR3 amino acids: CATSRVRARVAGELFF. The CDR3 coding sequence is TGTGCCACCAGCAGAGTACGCGCCAGGGTCGCCGGGGAGCTGTTTTTT.

V is TRBV19 and J is TRBJ2-1; 8 bases match TRBD2. Germline loops: CDR1 LNHDA, CDR2 SQIVND (reference sequence). This CDR3 region has 14 residues. Trimming at V came to 4 bases and at J to 3 bases, leaving 2 bases not matched to a gene. CDR3 protein: CASSRLAGYNEQFF. The CDR3 DNA reads as TGTGCCAGTAGTAGGCTAGCGGGCTACAATGAGCAGTTCTTC.

The chain has TRBV5-5 and TRBJ1-1; D gene unclear. CDR3 size: 14 residues. V was trimmed by 4 bases and J by 8 bases, leaving 18 bases between them. Germline CDR1 and CDR2: SGHKS and YYEKEE (reference sequence). DNA of the CDR3: TGTGCCAGCAGCCCCGAAGATATGTACGGGGAAGCTTTCTTT. It translates to CASSPEDMYGEAFF. Variable domain in full (rest from reference TRBV5-5 and TRBJ1-1): DAGVTQSPTHLIKTRGQQVTLRCSPISGHKSVSWYQQVLGQGPQFIFQYYEKEERGRGNFPDRFSARQFPNYSSELNVNALLLGDSALYLCASSPEDMYGEAFFGQGTRLTVV.

This clone was found a few times. This chain joins TRBV5-4 and TRBJ1-5; D gene unclear. This CDR3 is 17 amino acids long. CDR1 SGHNT and CDR2 YYREEE come from the germline V gene (reference sequence). Trimming pared 3 bases from V and 7 bases from J, leaving 23 bases between. The CDR3 DNA follows: TGTGCCAGCAGCTCCTTCGGGCAGGCGGGCGTTATGCAGCCCCAGCATTTT. It encodes CASSSFGQAGVMQPQHF.

The chain has TRBV19 and TRBJ2-7; 7 bases fit TRBD1. Germline lookup yields CDR1 LNHDA and CDR2 SQIVND (reference sequence). The CDR3 loop spans 15 amino acids. J gave up 1 base and V 5 bases, and 8 bases lay outside the gene matches. The CDR3 loop reads CASSPGTDNSYEQYF. Written as DNA, the CDR3 is TGTGCCAGTAGTCCCGGGACAGATAATTCCTACGAGCAGTACTTC.

The rearrangement joins TRBV7-3 to TRBJ2-7; TRBD2 matches at 7 bases. Unmatched junction bases numbered 9, after V lost 1 base and J lost 6 bases. The CDR3 runs to 15 residues. CDR1 is SGHTA and CDR2 is FQGTGA in the germline V gene. This chain's CDR3 is CASSLMSTAGLEQYF. CDR3 DNA: TGTGCCAGCAGCTTAATGTCGACAGCGGGGCTCGAGCAGTACTTC.

The genes are TRBV27 and TRBJ1-2, with D maybe TRBD1 (5 bases). CDR1 MNHEY and CDR2 SMNVEV come from the germline V gene (reference sequence). The CDR3 runs 15 residues. Trimming stripped 5 bases from V and 7 bases from J, with 20 bases between. CDR3 region: CASSTLGKGLGGYTF. The DNA for the CDR3 is TGTGCCAGCAGTACACTGGGAAAGGGGTTAGGTGGCTACACCTTC.

In DNA form, the CDR3 reads TGTGCCAGCAGCTTAGTTCCGGACAGGGTCCACGAGCAGTACTTC. Translated: CASSLVPDRVHEQYF. The V call is TRBV7-2, the J call TRBJ2-7; TRBD1 aligns across 8 bases. Germline assignment: CDR1 SGHTA and CDR2 FQGNSA. CDR3 size: 15 residues. V lost 1 base to trimming and J lost 5 bases; unmatched junction nucleotides: 7. Supplemented by reference TRBV7-2 and TRBJ2-7, the full variable domain reads GAGVSQSPSNKVTEKGKDVELRCDPISGHTALYWYRQSLGQGLEFLIYFQGNSAPDKSGLPSDRFSAERTGGSVSTLTIQRTQQEDSAVYLCASSLVPDRVHEQYFGPGTRLTVT.

This chain uses TRBV27 with TRBJ1-4, with D unresolved. The CDR3 sequence is 15 residues long. CDR1 and CDR2 (germline): MNHEY, SMNVEV (reference sequence). With 8 bases removed from V and 5 bases from J, the gap between germline ends came to 18 bases. DNA of the CDR3: TGTGCCAGCGGGCCGATGGGGAGGGAAAATGAAAAACTGTTTTTT. Protein: CASGPMGRENEKLFF.

The chain employs TRBV5-1 and TRBJ2-5, with TRBD1 matching 8 bases. V lost 3 bases, J lost 4 bases, and 14 bases stayed unmatched. This CDR3 is 17 amino acids long. CDR1 SGHRS and CDR2 YFSETQ come from the germline V gene. The CDR3 sequence: CASSSTLPTGAAETQYF. Here the CDR3 DNA reads TGCGCCAGCAGCTCGACGCTCCCGACAGGGGCTGCAGAGACCCAGTACTTC.

The chain uses TRBV15 and TRBJ1-5; D unresolved. Germline values: CDR1 LNHNV, CDR2 YYDKDF (reference sequence). V gave up 0 bases and J gave up 6 bases, with 9 bases separating them. The CDR3 is made up of 14 amino acids. The CDR3 DNA reads as TGTGCCACCAGCAGAGATTCGGGTCGTCAGCCCCAGCATTTT. It encodes CATSRDSGRQPQHF.